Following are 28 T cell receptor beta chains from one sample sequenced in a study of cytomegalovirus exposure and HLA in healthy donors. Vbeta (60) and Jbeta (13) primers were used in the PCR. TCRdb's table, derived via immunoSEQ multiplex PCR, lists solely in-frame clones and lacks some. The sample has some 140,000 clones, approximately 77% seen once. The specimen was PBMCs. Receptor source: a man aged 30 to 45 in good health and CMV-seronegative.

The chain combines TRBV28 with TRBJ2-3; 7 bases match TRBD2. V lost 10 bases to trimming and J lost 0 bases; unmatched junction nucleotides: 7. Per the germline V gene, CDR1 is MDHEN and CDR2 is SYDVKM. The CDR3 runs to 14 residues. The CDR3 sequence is CATRVGGSTDTQYF. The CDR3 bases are TGTGCCACACGGGTGGGGGGGAGCACAGATACGCAGTATTTT.

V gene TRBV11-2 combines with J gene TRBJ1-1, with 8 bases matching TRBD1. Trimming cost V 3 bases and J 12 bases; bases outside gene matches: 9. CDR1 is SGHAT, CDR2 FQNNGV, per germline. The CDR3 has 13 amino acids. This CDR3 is CASSFQGAVESFF. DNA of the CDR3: TGTGCCAGCAGCTTTCAGGGGGCGGTTGAGTCTTTCTTT.

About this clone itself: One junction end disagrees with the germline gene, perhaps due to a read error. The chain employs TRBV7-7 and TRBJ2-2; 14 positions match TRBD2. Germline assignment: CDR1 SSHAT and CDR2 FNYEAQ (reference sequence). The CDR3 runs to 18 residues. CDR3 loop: CASSLGLAGDANTGELFF. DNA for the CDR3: TGTGCTAGCAGCTTGGGACTAGCGGGGGACGCGAACACCGGGGAGCTGTTTTTT.

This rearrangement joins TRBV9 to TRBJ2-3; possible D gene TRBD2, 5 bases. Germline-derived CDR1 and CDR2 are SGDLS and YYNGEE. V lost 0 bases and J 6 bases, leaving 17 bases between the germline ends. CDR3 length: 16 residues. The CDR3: CASSVAGRAVQDTQYF. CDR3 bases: TGTGCCAGCAGCGTAGCGGGGAGAGCGGTTCAGGATACGCAGTATTTT.

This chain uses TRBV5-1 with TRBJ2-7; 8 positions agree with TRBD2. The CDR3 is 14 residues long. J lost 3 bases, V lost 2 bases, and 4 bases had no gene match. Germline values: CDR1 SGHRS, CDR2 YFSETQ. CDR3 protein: CASSLSGRNYEQYF. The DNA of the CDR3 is TGCGCCAGCAGCTTAAGCGGGAGAAACTACGAGCAGTACTTC.

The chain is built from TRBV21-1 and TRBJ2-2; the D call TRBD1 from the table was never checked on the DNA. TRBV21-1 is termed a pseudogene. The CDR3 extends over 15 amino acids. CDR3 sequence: CASSKARGKTGELFF. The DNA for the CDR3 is TGTGCCAGCAGCAAAGCCAGGGGGAAAACCGGGGAGCTGTTTTTT.

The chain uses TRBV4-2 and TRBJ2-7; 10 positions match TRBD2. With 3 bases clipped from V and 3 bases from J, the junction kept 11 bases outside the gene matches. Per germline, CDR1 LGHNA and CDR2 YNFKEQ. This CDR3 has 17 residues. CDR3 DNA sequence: TGTGCCAGCAGCCAGTCCTTACTAGCGGGAAATCTCTACGAGCAGTACTTC. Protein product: CASSQSLLAGNLYEQYF.

The DNA of the CDR3 is TGCGCCAGCAGCGTAGCGGGAAACGCCTGGGAGACCCAGTACTTC. It encodes CASSVAGNAWETQYF. The chain is built from TRBV4-1 and TRBJ2-5, with 8 bases fitting TRBD2. The length of the CDR3 is 15 residues. The trim removed 5 bases at V and 5 bases at J, leaving 10 bases unmatched. The germline V gene has CDR1 MGHRA and CDR2 YSYEKL.

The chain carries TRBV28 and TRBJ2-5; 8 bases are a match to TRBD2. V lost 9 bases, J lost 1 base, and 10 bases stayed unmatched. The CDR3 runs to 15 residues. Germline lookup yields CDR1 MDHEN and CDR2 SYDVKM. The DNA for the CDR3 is TGTGCCAGTCGTGCGGGGGGCGCAGCCCAAGAGACCCAGTACTTC. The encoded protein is CASRAGGAAQETQYF. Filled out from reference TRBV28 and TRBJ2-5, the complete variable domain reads DVKVTQSSRYLVKRTGEKVFLECVQDMDHENMFWYRQDPGLGLRLIYFSYDVKMKEKGDIPEGYSVSREKKERFSLILESASTNQTSMYLCASRAGGAAQETQYFGPGTRLLVL.

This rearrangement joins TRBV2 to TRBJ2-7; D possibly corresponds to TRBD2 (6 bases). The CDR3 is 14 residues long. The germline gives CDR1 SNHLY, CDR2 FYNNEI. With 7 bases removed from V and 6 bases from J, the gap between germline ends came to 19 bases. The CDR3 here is CASTLTPGVGEQYF. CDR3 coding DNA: TGTGCCAGCACCCTTACCCCGGGGGTAGGCGAGCAGTACTTC.

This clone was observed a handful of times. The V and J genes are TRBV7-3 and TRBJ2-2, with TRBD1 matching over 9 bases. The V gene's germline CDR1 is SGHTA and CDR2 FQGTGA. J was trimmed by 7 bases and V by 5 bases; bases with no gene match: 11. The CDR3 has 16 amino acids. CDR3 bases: TGTGCCAGCAGCCCCCAGGGGACAGGGAAGGTCGGGGAGCTGTTTTTT. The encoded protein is CASSPQGTGKVGELFF.

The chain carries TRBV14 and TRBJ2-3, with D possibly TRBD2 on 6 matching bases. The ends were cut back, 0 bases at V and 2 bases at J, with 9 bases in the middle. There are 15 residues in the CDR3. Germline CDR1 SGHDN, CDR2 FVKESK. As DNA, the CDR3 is TGTGCCAGCAGCCAAGATGGGGGGTACACAGATACGCAGTATTTT. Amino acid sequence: CASSQDGGYTDTQYF.

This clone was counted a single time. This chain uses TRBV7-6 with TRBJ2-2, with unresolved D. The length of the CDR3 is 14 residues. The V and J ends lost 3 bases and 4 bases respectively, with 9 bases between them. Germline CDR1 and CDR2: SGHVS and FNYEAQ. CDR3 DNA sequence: TGTGCCAGCAGCTTGATGACAAGCACCGGGGAGCTGTTTTTT. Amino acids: CASSLMTSTGELFF.

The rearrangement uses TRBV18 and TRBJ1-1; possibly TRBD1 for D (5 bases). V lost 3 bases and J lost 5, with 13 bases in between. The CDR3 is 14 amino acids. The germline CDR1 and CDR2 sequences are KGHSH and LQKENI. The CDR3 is CASSPGLTGTEAFF. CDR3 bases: TGTGCCAGCTCACCGGGACTGACGGGGACTGAAGCTTTCTTT. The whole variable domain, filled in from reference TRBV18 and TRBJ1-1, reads NAGVMQNPRHLVRRRGQEARLRCSPMKGHSHVYWYRQLPEEGLKFMVYLQKENIIDESGMPKERFSAEFPKEGPSILRIQQVVRGDSAAYFCASSPGLTGTEAFFGQGTRLTVV.

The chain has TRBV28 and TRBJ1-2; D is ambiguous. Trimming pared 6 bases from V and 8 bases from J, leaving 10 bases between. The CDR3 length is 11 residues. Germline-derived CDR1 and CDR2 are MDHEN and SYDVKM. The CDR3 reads CASSISIGYTF. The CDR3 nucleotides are TGTGCCAGCAGCATCTCTATCGGCTACACCTTC.

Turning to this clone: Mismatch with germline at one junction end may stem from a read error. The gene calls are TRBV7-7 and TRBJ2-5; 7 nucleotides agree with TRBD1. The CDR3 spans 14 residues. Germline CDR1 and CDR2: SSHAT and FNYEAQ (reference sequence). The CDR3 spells CASSRQGGQETQYF. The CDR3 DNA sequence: TGTGCTAGCAGCCGACAGGGTGGGCAAGAGACCCAGTACTTC.

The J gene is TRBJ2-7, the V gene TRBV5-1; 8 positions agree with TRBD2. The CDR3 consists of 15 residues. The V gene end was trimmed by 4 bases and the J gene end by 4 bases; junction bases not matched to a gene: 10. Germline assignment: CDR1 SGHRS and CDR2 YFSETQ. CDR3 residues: CASSVLAGPSYEQYF. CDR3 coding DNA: TGCGCCAGCAGCGTCCTAGCGGGTCCGTCTTACGAGCAGTACTTC.

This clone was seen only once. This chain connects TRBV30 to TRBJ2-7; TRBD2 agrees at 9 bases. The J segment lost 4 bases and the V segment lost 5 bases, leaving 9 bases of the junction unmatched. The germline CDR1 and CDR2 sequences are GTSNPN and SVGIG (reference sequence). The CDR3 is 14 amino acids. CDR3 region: CAWASGSGRYEQYF. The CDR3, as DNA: TGTGCCTGGGCATCGGGTAGCGGGAGATACGAGCAGTACTTC.

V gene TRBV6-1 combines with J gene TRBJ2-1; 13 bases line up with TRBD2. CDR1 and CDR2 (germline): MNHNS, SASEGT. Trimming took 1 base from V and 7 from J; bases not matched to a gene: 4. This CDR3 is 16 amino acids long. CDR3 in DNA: TGTGCCAGCAGTGAAGAGACTAGCGGGAGGTATAATGAGCAGTTCTTC. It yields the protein CASSEETSGRYNEQFF.

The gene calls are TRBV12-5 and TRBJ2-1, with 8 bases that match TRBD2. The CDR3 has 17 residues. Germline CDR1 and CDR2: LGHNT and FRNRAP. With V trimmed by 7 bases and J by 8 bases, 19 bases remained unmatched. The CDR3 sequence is CASAGLAGGFGSDEQFF. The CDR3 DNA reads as TGTGCTAGTGCCGGGCTAGCGGGTGGTTTTGGGTCGGATGAGCAGTTCTTC.

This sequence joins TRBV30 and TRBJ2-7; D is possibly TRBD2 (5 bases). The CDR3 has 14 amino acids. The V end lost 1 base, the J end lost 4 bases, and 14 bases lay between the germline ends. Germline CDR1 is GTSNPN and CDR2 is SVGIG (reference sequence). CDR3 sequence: CAWSEAGPQYEQYF. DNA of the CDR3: TGTGCCTGGAGTGAGGCGGGTCCGCAATACGAGCAGTACTTC.

CDR3 in DNA: TGTGCCAGCAGTCGACAGGACTATGGCTACACCTTC. This codes for CASSRQDYGYTF. V gene TRBV28 combines with J gene TRBJ1-2; tentative D call: TRBD1 (6 bases). The CDR3 totals 12 residues. The ends were cut back, 5 bases at V and 3 bases at J, with 7 bases in the middle. Germline V gene data show CDR1 as MDHEN and CDR2 as SYDVKM.

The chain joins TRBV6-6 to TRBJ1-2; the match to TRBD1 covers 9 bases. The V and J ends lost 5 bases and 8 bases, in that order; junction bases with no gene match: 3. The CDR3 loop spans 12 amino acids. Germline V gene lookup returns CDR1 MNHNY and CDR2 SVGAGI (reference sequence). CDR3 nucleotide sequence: TGTGCCAGCAGTCGGGGACAGGGAGGCTACACCTTC. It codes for CASSRGQGGYTF.

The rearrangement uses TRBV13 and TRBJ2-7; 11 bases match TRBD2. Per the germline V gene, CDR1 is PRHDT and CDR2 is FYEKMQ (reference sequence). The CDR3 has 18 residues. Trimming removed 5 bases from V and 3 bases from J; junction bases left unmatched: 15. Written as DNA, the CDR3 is TGTGCCAGCAGCCCGATCGGGTCTAGCGGGAGGTATAACTACGAGCAGTACTTC. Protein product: CASSPIGSSGRYNYEQYF.

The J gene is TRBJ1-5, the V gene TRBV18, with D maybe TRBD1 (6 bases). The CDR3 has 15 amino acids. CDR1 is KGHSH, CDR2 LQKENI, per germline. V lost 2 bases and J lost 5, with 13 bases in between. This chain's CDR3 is CASSPGGAGDQPQHF. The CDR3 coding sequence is TGTGCCAGCTCACCAGGGGGGGCGGGTGATCAGCCCCAGCATTTT.

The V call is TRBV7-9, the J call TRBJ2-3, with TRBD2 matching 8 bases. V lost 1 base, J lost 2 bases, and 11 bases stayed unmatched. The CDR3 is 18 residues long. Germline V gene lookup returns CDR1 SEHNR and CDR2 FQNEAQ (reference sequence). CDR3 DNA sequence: TGTGCCAGCAGCTTAGTAGTGTTGGCGGGAGGACTCACAGATACGCAGTATTTT. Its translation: CASSLVVLAGGLTDTQYF.

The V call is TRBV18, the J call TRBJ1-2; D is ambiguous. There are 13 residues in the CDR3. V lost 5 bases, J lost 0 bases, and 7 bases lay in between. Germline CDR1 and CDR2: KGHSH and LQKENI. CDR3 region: CASSEGSNYGYTF. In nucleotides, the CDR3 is TGTGCCAGCTCAGAGGGCTCTAACTATGGCTACACCTTC.

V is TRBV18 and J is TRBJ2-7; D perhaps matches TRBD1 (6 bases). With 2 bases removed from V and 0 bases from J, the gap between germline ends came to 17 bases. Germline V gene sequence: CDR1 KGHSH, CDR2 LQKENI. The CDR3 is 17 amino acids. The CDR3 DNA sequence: TGTGCCAGCTCACCAGAACGGGACACGAGTCCCTCCTACGAGCAGTACTTC. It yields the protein CASSPERDTSPSYEQYF. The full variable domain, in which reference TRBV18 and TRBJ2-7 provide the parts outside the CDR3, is NAGVMQNPRHLVRRRGQEARLRCSPMKGHSHVYWYRQLPEEGLKFMVYLQKENIIDESGMPKERFSAEFPKEGPSILRIQQVVRGDSAAYFCASSPERDTSPSYEQYFGPGTRLTVT.